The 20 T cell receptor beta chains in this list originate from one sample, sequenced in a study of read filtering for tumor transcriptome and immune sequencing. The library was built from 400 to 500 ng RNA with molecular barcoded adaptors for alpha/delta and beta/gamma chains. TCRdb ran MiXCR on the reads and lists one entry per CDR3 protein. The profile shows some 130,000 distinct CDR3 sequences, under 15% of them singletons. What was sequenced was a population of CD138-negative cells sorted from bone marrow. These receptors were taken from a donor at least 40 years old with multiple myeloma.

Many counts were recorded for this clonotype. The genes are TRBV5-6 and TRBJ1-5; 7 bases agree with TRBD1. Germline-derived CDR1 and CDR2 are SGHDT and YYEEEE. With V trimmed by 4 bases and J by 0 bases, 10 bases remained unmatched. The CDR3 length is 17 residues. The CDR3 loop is CASSGPGQPNSNQPQHF. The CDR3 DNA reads TGTGCCAGCAGCGGCCCGGGACAGCCAAATAGCAATCAGCCCCAGCATTTT.

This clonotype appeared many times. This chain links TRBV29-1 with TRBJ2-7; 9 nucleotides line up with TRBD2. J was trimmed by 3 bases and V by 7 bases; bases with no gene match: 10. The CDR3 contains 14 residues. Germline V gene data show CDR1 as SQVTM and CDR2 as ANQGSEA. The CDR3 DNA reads TGCAGCGCCACGACTAGCGGAGTGCTCTACGAGCAGTACTTC. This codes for CSATTSGVLYEQYF.

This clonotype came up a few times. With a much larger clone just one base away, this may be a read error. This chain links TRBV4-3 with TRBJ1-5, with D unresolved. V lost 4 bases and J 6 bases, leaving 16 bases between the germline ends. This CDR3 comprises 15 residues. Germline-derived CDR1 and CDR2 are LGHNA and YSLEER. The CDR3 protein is CASSRDLGWSQPQHF. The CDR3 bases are TGCGCCAGCAGCCGAGATCTAGGTTGGAGTCAGCCCCAGCATTTT.

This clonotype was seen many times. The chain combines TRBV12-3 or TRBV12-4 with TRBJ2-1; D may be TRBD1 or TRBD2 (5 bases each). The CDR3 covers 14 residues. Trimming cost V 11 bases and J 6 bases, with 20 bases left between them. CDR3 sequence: CASARGRNVNEQFF. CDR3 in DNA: TGTGCCTCGGCAAGGGGACGAAATGTCAATGAGCAGTTCTTC.

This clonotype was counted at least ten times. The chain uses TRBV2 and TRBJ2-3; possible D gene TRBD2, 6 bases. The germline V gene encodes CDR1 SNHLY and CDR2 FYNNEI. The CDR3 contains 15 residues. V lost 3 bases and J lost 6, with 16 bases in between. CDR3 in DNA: TGTGCCAGCAGTGACTCGGCCGGGGGATTGGATACGCAGTATTTT. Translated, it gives CASSDSAGGLDTQYF.

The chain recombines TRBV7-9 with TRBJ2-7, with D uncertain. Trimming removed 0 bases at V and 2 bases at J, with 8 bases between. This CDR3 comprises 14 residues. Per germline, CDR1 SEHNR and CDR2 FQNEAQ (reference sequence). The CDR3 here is CASSLAGLAYEQYF. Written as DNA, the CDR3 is TGTGCCAGCAGCTTAGCAGGGCTAGCCTACGAGCAGTACTTC.

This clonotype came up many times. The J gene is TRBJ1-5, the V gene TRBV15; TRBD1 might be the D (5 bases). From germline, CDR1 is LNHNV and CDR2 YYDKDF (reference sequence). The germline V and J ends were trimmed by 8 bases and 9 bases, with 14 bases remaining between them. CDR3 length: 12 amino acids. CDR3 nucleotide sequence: TGTGCCACCGGGGGGGGGAAGGGGCCCCAGCATTTT. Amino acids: CATGGGKGPQHF.

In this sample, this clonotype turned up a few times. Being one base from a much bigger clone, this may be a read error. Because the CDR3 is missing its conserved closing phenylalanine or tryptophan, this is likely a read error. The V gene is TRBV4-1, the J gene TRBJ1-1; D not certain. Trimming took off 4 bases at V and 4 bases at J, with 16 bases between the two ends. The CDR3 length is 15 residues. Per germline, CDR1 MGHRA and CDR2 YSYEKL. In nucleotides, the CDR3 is TGCGCCAGCAGCCGGGTTGGGCCGATGGGCACTGAAGCTTTCTAT. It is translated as CASSRVGPMGTEAFY.

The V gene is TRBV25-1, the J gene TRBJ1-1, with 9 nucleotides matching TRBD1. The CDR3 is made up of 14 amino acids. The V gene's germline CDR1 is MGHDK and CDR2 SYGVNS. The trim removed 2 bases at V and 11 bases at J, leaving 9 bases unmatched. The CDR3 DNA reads TGTGCCAGCAGTGAAAATCCGTGGGACAGGGTGGCTTTCTTT. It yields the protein CASSENPWDRVAFF.

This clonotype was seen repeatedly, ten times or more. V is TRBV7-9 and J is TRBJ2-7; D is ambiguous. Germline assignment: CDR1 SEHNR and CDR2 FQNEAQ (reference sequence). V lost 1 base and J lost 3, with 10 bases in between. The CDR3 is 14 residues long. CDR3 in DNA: TGTGCCAGCAGCTTAGAAGGCGTGGTCTACGAGCAGTACTTC. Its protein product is CASSLEGVVYEQYF.

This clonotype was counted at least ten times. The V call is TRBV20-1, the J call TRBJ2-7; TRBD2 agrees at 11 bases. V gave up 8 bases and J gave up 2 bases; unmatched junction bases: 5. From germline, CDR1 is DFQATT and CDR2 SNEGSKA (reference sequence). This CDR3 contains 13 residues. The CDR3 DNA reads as TGCAGTTCCCGACTAGCGGGAACCTACGAGCAGTACTTC. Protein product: CSSRLAGTYEQYF.

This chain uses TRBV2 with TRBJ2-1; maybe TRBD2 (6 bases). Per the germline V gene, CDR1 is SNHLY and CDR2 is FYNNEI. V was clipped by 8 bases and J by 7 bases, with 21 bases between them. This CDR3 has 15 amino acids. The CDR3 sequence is CASLWGVAAWNEQFF. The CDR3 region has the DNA TGTGCCAGCTTGTGGGGGGTGGCTGCTTGGAATGAGCAGTTCTTC.

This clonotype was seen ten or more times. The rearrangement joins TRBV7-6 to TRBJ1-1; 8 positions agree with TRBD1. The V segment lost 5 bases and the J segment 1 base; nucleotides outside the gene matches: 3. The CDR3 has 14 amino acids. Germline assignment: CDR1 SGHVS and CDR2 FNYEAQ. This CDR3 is CASSGTGRNTEAFF. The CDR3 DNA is TGTGCCAGCAGCGGGACAGGCAGGAACACTGAAGCTTTCTTT.

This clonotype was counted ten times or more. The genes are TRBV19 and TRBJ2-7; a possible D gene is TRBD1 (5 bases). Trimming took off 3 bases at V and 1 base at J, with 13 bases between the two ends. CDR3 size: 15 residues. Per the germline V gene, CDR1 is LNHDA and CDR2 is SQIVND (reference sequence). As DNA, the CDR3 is TGTGCCAGTAGTATCAAGGGGCTTCTATCCTACGAGCAGTACTTC. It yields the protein CASSIKGLLSYEQYF. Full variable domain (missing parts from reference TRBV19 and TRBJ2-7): DGGITQSPKYLFRKEGQNVTLSCEQNLNHDAMYWYRQDPGQGLRLIYYSQIVNDFQKGDIAEGYSVSREKKESFPLTVTSAQKNPTAFYLCASSIKGLLSYEQYFGPGTRLTVT.

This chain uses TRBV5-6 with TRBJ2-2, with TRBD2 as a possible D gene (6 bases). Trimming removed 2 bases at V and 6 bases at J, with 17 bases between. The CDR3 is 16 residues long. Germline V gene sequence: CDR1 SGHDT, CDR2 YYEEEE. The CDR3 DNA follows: TGTGCCAGCAGCTTCCCCGGGGGTATAGCCTCCGGGGAGCTGTTTTTT. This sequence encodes CASSFPGGIASGELFF.

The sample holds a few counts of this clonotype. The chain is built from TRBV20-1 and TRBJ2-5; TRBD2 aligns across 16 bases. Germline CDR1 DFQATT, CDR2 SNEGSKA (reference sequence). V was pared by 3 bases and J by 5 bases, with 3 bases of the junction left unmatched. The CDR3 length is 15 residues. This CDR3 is CSASGTSGRGETQYF. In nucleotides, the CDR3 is TGCAGTGCTAGTGGGACTAGCGGGAGGGGGGAGACCCAGTACTTC.

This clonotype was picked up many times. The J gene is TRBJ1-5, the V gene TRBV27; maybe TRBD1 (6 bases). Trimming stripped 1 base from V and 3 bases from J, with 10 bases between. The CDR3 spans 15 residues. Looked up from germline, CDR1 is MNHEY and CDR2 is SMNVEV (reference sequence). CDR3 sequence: CASSLWRGDNQPQHF. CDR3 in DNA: TGTGCCAGCAGTTTATGGAGGGGGGACAATCAGCCCCAGCATTTT.

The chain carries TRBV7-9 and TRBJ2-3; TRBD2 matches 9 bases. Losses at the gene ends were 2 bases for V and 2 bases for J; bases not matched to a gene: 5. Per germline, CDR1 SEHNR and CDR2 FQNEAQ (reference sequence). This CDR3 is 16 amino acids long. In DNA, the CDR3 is TGTGCCAGCAGCTTACGACTAGCGGAACCCACAGATACGCAGTATTTT. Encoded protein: CASSLRLAEPTDTQYF.

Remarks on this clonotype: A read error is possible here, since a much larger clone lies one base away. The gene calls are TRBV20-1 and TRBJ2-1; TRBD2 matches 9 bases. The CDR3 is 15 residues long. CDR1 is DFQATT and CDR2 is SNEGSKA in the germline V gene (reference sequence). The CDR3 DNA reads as TGCAGTGCGCACCCGAGGGTAGCGGGAGTCAATGGGCAGTTCTTC. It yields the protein CSAHPRVAGVNGQFF.

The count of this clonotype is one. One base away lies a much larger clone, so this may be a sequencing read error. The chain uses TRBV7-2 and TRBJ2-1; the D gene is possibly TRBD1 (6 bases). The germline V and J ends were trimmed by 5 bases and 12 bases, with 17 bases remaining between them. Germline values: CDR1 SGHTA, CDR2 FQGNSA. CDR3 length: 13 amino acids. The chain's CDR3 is CASSGDTHGGQFF. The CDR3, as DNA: TGTGCCAGCAGCGGGGACACGCATGGAGGGCAGTTCTTC. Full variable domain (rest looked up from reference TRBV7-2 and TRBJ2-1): GAGVSQSPSNKVTEKGKDVELRCDPISGHTALYWYRQSLGQGLEFLIYFQGNSAPDKSGLPSDRFSAERTGGSVSTLTIQRTQQEDSAVYLCASSGDTHGGQFFGPGTRLTVL.